Below are 19 T cell receptor beta chains sequenced from a single sample in a study of siplizumab effects on memory and regulatory T cells. Sequenced by immunoSEQ multiplex PCR; TCRdb stores in-frame clones only, minus some. The sample consists of tens of thousands of clones, just over 95% of them appearing once. The sequenced sample was naive CD8+ T cells sorted from blood. These receptors all stem from a human donor in good health.

The chain joins TRBV28 to TRBJ2-1; either TRBD1 or TRBD2 may supply D (6 bases each). V lost 6 bases to trimming and J lost 6 bases, with 18 bases between them. The CDR3 extends over 15 amino acids. Germline-derived CDR1 and CDR2 are MDHEN and SYDVKM. This CDR3 reads CASRIDGGLINEQFF. Written as DNA, the CDR3 is TGTGCCAGCAGGATCGACGGGGGCCTTATCAATGAGCAGTTCTTC.

This sequence joins TRBV6-6 and TRBJ1-1, with D perhaps matching TRBD1 (5 bases). V was trimmed by 8 bases and J by 11 bases, leaving 24 bases between them. This CDR3 is built from 14 residues. The germline V gene has CDR1 MNHNY and CDR2 SVGAGI (reference sequence). The CDR3: CASRTEQAALNAFF. CDR3 in DNA: TGTGCCAGCCGTACTGAACAGGCGGCCCTGAACGCTTTCTTT.

A remark on this clone: Other DNA variants within this sample encode the same CDR3. The chain carries TRBV7-2 and TRBJ1-5; 7 nucleotides match TRBD1. This CDR3 comprises 16 residues. Looked up from germline, CDR1 is SGHTA and CDR2 is FQGNSA. Trimming cost V 5 bases and J 6 bases; bases outside gene matches: 13. CDR3 in DNA: TGTGCCAGCAGCCTAGGGGGCACGATCTCGGGTCAGCCCCAGCATTTT. This encodes CASSLGGTISGQPQHF.

The chain couples TRBV5-4 to TRBJ1-1; 8 positions agree with TRBD1. CDR1 is SGHNT, CDR2 YYREEE, per germline (reference sequence). The CDR3 is made up of 15 amino acids. The V and J ends lost 9 bases and 0 bases, in that order; junction bases with no gene match: 10. The CDR3 nucleotides are TGTGCCATAGGCGACAGGGGACATATGAACACTGAAGCTTTCTTT. Translating it yields CAIGDRGHMNTEAFF. The whole variable domain, remainder taken from reference TRBV5-4 and TRBJ1-1, is ETGVTQSPTHLIKTRGQQVTLRCSSQSGHNTVSWYQQALGQGPQFIFQYYREEENGRGNFPPRFSGLQFPNYSSELNVNALELDDSALYLCAIGDRGHMNTEAFFGQGTRLTVV.

The chain combines TRBV15 with TRBJ2-7, with D perhaps matching TRBD1 (5 bases). From germline, CDR1 is LNHNV and CDR2 YYDKDF (reference sequence). V was cut by 0 bases and J by 1 base, with 7 bases left in between. The CDR3 contains 14 residues. The CDR3 bases are TGTGCCACCAGCAGAGATCAGGGATCCTACGAGCAGTACTTC. It encodes CATSRDQGSYEQYF. Full variable domain (outside the CDR3, taken from reference TRBV15 and TRBJ2-7): DAMVIQNPRYQVTQFGKPVTLSCSQTLNHNVMYWYQQKSSQAPKLLFHYYDKDFNNEADTPDNFQSRRPNTSFCFLDIRSPGLGDTAMYLCATSRDQGSYEQYFGPGTRLTVT.

The chain's CDR3 is CASGDSGPNTYNEQFF. DNA for the CDR3: TGTGCCAGCGGAGATAGCGGACCCAATACCTACAATGAGCAGTTCTTC. The rearrangement joins TRBV2 to TRBJ2-1; D perhaps matches TRBD2 (6 bases). CDR1 is SNHLY, CDR2 FYNNEI, per germline. CDR3 size: 16 residues. Trimming left V 8 bases short and J 2 bases short, with 19 bases between.

The V gene is TRBV5-6, the J gene TRBJ1-5; D perhaps matches TRBD1 (5 bases). The CDR3 has 13 amino acids. The germline V gene encodes CDR1 SGHDT and CDR2 YYEEEE. V gave up 4 bases and J gave up 5 bases, with 10 bases separating them. CDR3 nucleotide sequence: TGTGCCAGCAGCCTAGGGGTGGATCAGCCCCAGCATTTT. This sequence encodes CASSLGVDQPQHF.

The chain uses TRBV9 and TRBJ1-6; D gene ambiguous. CDR3 size: 15 residues. V was shortened by 2 bases and J by 4 bases, with 10 bases between the two germline ends. Looked up from germline, CDR1 is SGDLS and CDR2 is YYNGEE. The CDR3 reads CASSVGRDYNSPLHF. For the CDR3, the DNA is TGTGCCAGCAGCGTTGGGAGGGATTATAATTCACCCCTCCACTTT. The variable domain in full, with the rest retrieved from reference TRBV9 and TRBJ1-6, is DSGVTQTPKHLITATGQRVTLRCSPRSGDLSVYWYQQSLDQGLQFLIQYYNGEERAKGNILERFSAQQFPDLHSELNLSSLELGDSALYFCASSVGRDYNSPLHFGNGTRLTVT.

Note on this clone: One junction end does not reproduce the germline sequence, and a read error may be involved. The rearrangement links TRBV2 to TRBJ1-2; 7 positions match TRBD1. The CDR3 is 17 amino acids. Germline loops: CDR1 SNHLY, CDR2 FYNNEI. The CDR3 region has the DNA TGTGCCAGCACTGAAAGGTGGCAGGGGGAAGTTAACTATGGCTACACCTTC. It translates to CASTERWQGEVNYGYTF.

V gene TRBV19 combines with J gene TRBJ2-7; perhaps TRBD1 as D (5 bases). The CDR3 is 16 residues long. Trimming shortened V by 0 bases and J by 4 bases, and 16 bases separated the two germline ends. In germline, CDR1 is LNHDA, CDR2 SQIVND (reference sequence). The DNA of the CDR3 is TGTGCCAGTAGTATAGATGGGGCAGGAGTCCCTTACGAGCAGTACTTC. Its translation: CASSIDGAGVPYEQYF.

The V gene is TRBV5-4, the J gene TRBJ2-5, with D perhaps TRBD2 (6 bases). The DNA end is a closer match to TRBJ2-7, so the J assignment may be wrong. The germline V gene has CDR1 SGHNT and CDR2 YYREEE (reference sequence). The CDR3 has 14 amino acids. CDR3 DNA sequence: TGTGCCAGCAGCCACTCGACTAGTCCCTACGAGCAGTACTTC. The encoded protein is CASSHSTSPYEQYF.

This chain connects TRBV5-1 to TRBJ1-5, with D unresolved. CDR1 and CDR2 (germline): SGHRS, YFSETQ. Trimming pared 9 bases from V and 5 bases from J, leaving 21 bases between. The CDR3 has 15 residues. The CDR3 loop reads CAIPQWTSRDQPQHF. The DNA of the CDR3 is TGCGCCATCCCCCAGTGGACCTCTAGGGATCAGCCCCAGCATTTT.

V usage is TRBV5-1 and J usage is TRBJ1-1, with D unresolved. The germline CDR1 and CDR2 sequences are SGHRS and YFSETQ. This CDR3 has 11 residues. Trimming stripped 0 bases from V and 5 bases from J, with 2 bases between. This CDR3 is CASSLDTEAFF. CDR3 DNA sequence: TGCGCCAGCAGCTTGGATACTGAAGCTTTCTTT.

The chain is built from TRBV21-1 and TRBJ1-3. TRBV21-1 is termed a pseudogene. The CDR3 totals 18 residues. CDR3 loop: CASSKVGGRDDSGNTIYF. The CDR3 nucleotides are TGTGCCAGCAGCAAAGTAGGGGGGAGGGATGACTCTGGAAACACCATATATTTT.

This chain joins TRBV9 and TRBJ2-1; TRBD1 or TRBD2 may be the D gene (5 bases each). Trimming shortened V by 0 bases and J by 7 bases, and 11 bases separated the two germline ends. Germline V gene data show CDR1 as SGDLS and CDR2 as YYNGEE. This CDR3 is built from 14 residues. The CDR3 DNA reads as TGTGCCAGCAGCGTAGCTAGGGGCGGGAATGAGCAGTTCTTC. Protein sequence: CASSVARGGNEQFF.

This chain links TRBV9 with TRBJ2-5, with D tentatively TRBD2 (7 bases). Germline V gene data show CDR1 as SGDLS and CDR2 as YYNGEE. This CDR3 spans 14 amino acids. Trimming removed 4 bases at V and 2 bases at J, with 12 bases between. CDR3 amino acids: CASSNGGLQETQYF. The DNA for the CDR3 is TGTGCCAGCAGCAACGGGGGGCTACAAGAGACCCAGTACTTC.

The V and J genes are TRBV5-1 and TRBJ2-7, with D unclear. Germline V lookup: CDR1 SGHRS, CDR2 YFSETQ. The CDR3 is 13 amino acids. Trimming left V 7 bases short and J 4 bases short, with 15 bases between. CDR3 coding DNA: TGCGCCAGCGGACGCACCGTGGGGTACGAGCAGTACTTC. Residues: CASGRTVGYEQYF.

The rearrangement uses TRBV2 and TRBJ2-1, with TRBD2 matching over 8 bases. Per germline, CDR1 SNHLY and CDR2 FYNNEI. The CDR3 is 15 amino acids. The V and J ends lost 7 bases and 0 bases, in that order; junction bases with no gene match: 5. CDR3 bases: TGTGCCAGCACCTCCGCGGGGGGCTCCTACAATGAGCAGTTCTTC. Translated: CASTSAGGSYNEQFF.

This chain joins TRBV27 and TRBJ1-1, with D possibly TRBD1 on 5 matching bases. V was pared by 5 bases and J by 5 bases, with 15 bases between. Per the germline V gene, CDR1 is MNHEY and CDR2 is SMNVEV (reference sequence). CDR3 length equals 14 residues. CDR3 loop: CASSLGVGPTEAFF. CDR3 bases: TGTGCCAGCAGTCTAGGGGTCGGGCCGACTGAAGCTTTCTTT.